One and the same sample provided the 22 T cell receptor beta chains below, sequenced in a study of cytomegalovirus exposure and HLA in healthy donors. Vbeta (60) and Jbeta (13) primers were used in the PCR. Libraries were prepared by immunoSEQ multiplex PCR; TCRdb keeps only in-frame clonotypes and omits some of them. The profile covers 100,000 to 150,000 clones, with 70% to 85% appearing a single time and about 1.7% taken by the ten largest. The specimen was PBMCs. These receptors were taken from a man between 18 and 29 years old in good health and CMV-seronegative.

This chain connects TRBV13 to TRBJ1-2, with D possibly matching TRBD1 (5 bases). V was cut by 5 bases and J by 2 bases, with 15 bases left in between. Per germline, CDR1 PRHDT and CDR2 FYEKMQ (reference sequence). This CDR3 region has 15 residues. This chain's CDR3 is CASSAGQGLNYGYTF. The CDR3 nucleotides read TGTGCCAGCAGCGCCGGGCAGGGACTAAACTATGGCTACACCTTC.

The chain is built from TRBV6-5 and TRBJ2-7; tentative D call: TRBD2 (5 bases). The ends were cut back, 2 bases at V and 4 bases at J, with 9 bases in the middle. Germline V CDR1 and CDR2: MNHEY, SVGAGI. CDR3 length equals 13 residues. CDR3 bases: TGTGCCAGCAGTTACGGGGAGAGGTACGAGCAGTACTTC. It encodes CASSYGERYEQYF.

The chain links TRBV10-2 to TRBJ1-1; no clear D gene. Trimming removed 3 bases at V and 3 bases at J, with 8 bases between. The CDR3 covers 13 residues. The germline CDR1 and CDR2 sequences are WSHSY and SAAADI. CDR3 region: CASSDNIHTEAFF. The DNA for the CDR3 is TGCGCCAGCAGTGATAACATTCACACTGAAGCTTTCTTT.

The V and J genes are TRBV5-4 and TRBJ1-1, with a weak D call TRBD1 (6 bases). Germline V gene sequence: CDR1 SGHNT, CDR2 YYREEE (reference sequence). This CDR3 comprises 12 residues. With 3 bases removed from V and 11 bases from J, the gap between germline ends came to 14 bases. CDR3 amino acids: CASSWPGTKAFF. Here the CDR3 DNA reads TGTGCCAGCAGCTGGCCTGGGACAAAGGCTTTCTTT.

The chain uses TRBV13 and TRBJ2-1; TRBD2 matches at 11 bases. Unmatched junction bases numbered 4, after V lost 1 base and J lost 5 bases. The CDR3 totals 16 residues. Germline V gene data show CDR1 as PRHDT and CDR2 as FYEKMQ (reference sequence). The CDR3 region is CASSLVGSGGDNEQFF. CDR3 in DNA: TGTGCCAGCAGCTTAGTCGGTAGCGGGGGGGACAATGAGCAGTTCTTC.

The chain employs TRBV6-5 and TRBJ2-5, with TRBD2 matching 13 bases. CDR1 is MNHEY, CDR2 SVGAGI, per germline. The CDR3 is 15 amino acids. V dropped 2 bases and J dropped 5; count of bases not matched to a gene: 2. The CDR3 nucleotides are TGTGCCAGCAGTTACACTAGCGGGGGGGCCGAGACCCAGTACTTC. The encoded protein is CASSYTSGGAETQYF.

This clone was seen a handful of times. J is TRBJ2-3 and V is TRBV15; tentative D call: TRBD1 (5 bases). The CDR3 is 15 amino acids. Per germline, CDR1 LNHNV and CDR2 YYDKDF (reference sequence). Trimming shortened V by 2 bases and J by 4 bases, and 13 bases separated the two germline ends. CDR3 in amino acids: CATSRRTQGADTQYF. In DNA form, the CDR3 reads TGTGCCACCAGCAGAAGGACCCAAGGGGCAGATACGCAGTATTTT.

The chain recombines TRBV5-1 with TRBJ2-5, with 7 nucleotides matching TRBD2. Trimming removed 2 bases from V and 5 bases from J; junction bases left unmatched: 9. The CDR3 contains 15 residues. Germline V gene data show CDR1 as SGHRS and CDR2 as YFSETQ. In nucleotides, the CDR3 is TGCGCCAGCAGCTTAGCGGGGTCTAAAAGGGAGACCCAGTACTTC. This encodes CASSLAGSKRETQYF.

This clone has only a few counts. CDR3 in DNA: TGTGCTAGTGGTACGGGGGGCGAAGAGACCCAGTACTTC. Translation: CASGTGGEETQYF. J is TRBJ2-5 and V is TRBV12-5, with TRBD2 as a possible D gene (7 bases). The germline gives CDR1 LGHNT, CDR2 FRNRAP. V lost 5 bases and J 3 bases, leaving 10 bases between the germline ends. The CDR3 runs 13 residues.

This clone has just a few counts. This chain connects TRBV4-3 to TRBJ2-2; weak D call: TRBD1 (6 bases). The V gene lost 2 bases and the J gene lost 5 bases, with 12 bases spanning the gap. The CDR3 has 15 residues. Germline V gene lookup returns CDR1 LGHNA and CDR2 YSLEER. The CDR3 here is CASSQTAQGTGELFF. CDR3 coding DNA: TGCGCCAGCAGCCAAACTGCACAGGGAACCGGGGAGCTGTTTTTT.

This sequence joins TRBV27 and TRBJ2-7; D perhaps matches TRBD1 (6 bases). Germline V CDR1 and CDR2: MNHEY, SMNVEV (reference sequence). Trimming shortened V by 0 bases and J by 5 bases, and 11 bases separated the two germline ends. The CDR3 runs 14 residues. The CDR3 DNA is TGTGCCAGCAGTTTATCGAGGACAGCCCACGAGCAGTACTTC. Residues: CASSLSRTAHEQYF.

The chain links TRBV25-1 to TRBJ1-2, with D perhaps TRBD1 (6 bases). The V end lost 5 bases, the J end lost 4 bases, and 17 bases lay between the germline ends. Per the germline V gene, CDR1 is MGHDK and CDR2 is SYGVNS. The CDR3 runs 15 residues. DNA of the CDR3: TGTGCCAGCAGTAAAGACAGGCGAGGGGTCTATGGCTACACCTTC. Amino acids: CASSKDRRGVYGYTF.

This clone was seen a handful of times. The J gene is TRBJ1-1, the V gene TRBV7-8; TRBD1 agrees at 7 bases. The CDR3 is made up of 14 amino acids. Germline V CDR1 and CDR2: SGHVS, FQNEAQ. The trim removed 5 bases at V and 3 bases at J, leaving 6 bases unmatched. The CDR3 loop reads CASSDTGVDTEAFF. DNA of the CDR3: TGTGCCAGCAGCGACACAGGGGTGGACACTGAAGCTTTCTTT.

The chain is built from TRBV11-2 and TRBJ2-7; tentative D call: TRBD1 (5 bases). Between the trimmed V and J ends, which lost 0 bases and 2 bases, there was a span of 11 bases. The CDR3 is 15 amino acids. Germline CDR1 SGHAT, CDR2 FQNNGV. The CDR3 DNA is TGTGCCAGCAGCTTAGAAAGGCAACAGGCCTACGAGCAGTACTTC. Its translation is CASSLERQQAYEQYF.

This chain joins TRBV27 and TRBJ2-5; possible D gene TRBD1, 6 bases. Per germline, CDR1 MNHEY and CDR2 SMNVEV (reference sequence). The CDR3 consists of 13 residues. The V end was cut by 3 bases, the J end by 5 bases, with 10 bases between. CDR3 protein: CASSFTGYETQYF. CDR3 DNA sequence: TGTGCCAGCAGTTTCACAGGGTACGAGACCCAGTACTTC.

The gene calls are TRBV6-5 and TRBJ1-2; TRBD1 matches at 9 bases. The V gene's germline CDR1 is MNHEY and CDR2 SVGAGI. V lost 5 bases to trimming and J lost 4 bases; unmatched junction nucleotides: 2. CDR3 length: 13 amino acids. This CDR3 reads CASSRGQGYGYTF. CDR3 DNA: TGTGCCAGCAGTCGGGGACAGGGCTATGGCTACACCTTC.

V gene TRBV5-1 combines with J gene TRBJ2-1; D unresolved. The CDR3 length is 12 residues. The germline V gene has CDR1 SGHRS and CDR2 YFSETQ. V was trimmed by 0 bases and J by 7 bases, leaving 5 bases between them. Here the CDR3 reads CASSLAENEQFF. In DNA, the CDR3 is TGCGCCAGCAGCTTGGCCGAGAATGAGCAGTTCTTC.

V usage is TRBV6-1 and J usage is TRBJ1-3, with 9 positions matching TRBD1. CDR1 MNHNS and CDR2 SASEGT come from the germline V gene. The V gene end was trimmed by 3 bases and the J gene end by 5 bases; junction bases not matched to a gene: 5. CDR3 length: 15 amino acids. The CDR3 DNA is TGTGCCAGCAGTGATTTACAGGGGGCAAGAAACACCATATATTTT. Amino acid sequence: CASSDLQGARNTIYF.

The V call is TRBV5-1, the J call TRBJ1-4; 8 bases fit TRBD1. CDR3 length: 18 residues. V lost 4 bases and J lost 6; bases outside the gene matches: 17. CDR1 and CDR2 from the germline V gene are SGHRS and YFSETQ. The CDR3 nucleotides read TGCGCCAGCAGCCCCTGGACAGGGAGGGCCATGGGCCATGAAAAACTGTTTTTT. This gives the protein CASSPWTGRAMGHEKLFF.

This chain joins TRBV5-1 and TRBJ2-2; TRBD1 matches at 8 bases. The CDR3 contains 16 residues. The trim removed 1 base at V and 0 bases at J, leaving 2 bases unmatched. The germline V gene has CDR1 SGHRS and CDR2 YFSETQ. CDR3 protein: CASSLSRGPNTGELFF. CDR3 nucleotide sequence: TGCGCCAGCAGCTTGTCCAGGGGGCCGAACACCGGGGAGCTGTTTTTT. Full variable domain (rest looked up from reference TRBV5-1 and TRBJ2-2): KAGVTQTPRYLIKTRGQQVTLSCSPISGHRSVSWYQQTPGQGLQFLFEYFSETQRNKGNFPGRFSGRQFSNSRSEMNVSTLELGDSALYLCASSLSRGPNTGELFFGEGSRLTVL.

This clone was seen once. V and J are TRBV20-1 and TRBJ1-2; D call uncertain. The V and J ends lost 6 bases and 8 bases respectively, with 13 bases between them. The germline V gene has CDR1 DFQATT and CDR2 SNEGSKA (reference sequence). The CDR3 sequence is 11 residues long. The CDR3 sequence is CSAGEARGYTF. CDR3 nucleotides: TGCAGTGCGGGAGAGGCGAGGGGCTACACCTTC.

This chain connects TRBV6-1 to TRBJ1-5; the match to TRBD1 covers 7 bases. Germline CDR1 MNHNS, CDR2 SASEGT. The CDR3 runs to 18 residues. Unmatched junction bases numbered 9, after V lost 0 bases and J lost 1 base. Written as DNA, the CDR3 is TGTGCCAGCAGTGAAGCGCGGATCGACAGGGTCAGCAATCAGCCCCAGCATTTT. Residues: CASSEARIDRVSNQPQHF.